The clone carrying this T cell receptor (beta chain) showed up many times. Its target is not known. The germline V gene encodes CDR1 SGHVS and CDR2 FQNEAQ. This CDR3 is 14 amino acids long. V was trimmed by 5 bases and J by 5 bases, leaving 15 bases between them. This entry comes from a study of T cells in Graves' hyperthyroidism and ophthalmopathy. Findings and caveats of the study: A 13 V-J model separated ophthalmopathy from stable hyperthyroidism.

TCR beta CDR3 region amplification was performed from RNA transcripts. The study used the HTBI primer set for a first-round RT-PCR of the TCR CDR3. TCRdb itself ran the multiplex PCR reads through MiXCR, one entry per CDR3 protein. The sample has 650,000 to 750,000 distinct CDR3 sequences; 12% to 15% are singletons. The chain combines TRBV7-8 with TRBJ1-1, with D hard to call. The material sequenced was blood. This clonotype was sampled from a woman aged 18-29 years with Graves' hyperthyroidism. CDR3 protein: CASSHRLVGTEAFF. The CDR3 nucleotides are TGTGCCAGCAGCCATAGACTGGTGGGGACTGAAGCTTTCTTT.